This T cell receptor (beta chain) was obtained from a study of T-cell reconstitution after alpha-beta-depleted transplantation in children. Study outcomes and limitations: Several patients had high TCRbeta diversity at day 60; it came from surviving recipient T cells and thymic progenitors. Fresh T-cell production supplied most of the T-cell counts and diversity seen one year after transplant. About two months after transplant, alpha-beta T cells reportedly came from several hundred expanded graft clones.

TCRbeta library construction was performed incorporating unique molecular identifiers. One entry per CDR3 protein, called by TCRdb with MiXCR from the PCR reads. This table has 700,000 or so distinct CDR3 sequences, less than 15% appearing once. Notes on this clonotype: What it binds is not known.

This specimen consisted of PBMCs, obtained before TCRalphabeta/CD19-depleted stem cell transplant. The clonotype comes from a girl aged 2 to 9 with congenital amegakaryocytic thrombocytopenia, due to receive a stem cell transplant.

CDR3 bases: TGTGCCAGCAGCCAACAAGGGGCGGGAATAAGGGAAGAGACCCAGTACTTC. Its protein is CASSQQGAGIREETQYF. The chain uses TRBV3-1 and TRBJ2-5, with D maybe TRBD2 (6 bases). Per the germline V gene, CDR1 is LGHDT and CDR2 is YNNKEL (reference sequence). The CDR3 has 17 residues. Between the trimmed V and J ends, which lost 2 bases and 3 bases, there was a span of 19 bases.